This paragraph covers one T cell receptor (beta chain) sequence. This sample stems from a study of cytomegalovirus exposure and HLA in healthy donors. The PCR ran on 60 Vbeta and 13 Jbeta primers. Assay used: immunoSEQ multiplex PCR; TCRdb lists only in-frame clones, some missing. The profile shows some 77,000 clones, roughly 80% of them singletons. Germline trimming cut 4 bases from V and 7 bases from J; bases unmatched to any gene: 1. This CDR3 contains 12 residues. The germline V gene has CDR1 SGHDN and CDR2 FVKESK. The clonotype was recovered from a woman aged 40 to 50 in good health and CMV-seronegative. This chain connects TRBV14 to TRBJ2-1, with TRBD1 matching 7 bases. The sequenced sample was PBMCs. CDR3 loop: CASSPTGNEQFF. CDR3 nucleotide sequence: TGTGCCAGCAGCCCGACAGGGAATGAGCAGTTCTTC.